These 3 T cell receptor beta chains originate from one sample sequenced in a study of early T cells in non-severe SARS-CoV-2 infection. From the 5' RACE reads, TCRdb called clonotypes with MiXCR, one entry per CDR3 protein. The sample has some 42,000 distinct CDR3 sequences; 5% to 6.5% are singletons. The sample was whole blood, taken at baseline. These receptors all come from an adult who was a healthcare worker with PCR-confirmed SARS-CoV-2 infection or an uninfected control (not recorded which).

In its sample, this clonotype was seen many times. The V and J genes are TRBV19 and TRBJ1-2; no clear D gene. Trimming removed 3 bases from V and 4 bases from J, with 9 bases in between. CDR3 length: 13 amino acids. Germline lookup yields CDR1 LNHDA and CDR2 SQIVND (reference sequence). The CDR3 coding sequence is TGTGCCAGTAGTATTGTCACGGGCTATGGCTACACCTTC. It codes for CASSIVTGYGYTF.

V is TRBV6-4 and J is TRBJ2-1, with unresolved D. The CDR3 has 13 amino acids. Trimming left V 2 bases short and J 4 bases short, with 6 bases between. Germline V gives CDR1 MRHNA, CDR2 SNTAGT. Written as DNA, the CDR3 is TGTGCCAGCAGTGACAGTCTTTACAATGAGCAGTTCTTC. Encoded protein: CASSDSLYNEQFF.

The gene calls are TRBV25-1 and TRBJ2-2; D gene uncertain. V was shortened by 3 bases and J by 1 base, with 6 bases between the two germline ends. CDR3 size: 14 residues. Per the germline V gene, CDR1 is MGHDK and CDR2 is SYGVNS. For the CDR3, the DNA is TGTGCCAGCAGTGAGCGGCAGAACACCGGGGAGCTGTTTTTT. This translates into CASSERQNTGELFF.